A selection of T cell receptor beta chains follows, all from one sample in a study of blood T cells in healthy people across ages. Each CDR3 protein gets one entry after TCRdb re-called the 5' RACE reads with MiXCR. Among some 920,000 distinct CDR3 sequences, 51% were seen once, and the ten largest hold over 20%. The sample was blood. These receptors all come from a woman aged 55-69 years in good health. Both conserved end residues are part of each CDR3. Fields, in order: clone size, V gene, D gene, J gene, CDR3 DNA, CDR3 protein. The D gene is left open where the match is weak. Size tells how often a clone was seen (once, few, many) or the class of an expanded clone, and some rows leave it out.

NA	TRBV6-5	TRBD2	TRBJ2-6	TGTGCCAGCAGTTTTAGCGGGAGGTCTGGGGCCAACGTCCTGACTTTC	CASSFSGRSGANVLTF
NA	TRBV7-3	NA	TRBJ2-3	TGTGCCAGCAGCTTAAGGGACGTTGATACGCAGTATTTT	CASSLRDVDTQYF
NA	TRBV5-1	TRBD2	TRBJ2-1	TGCGCCAGCAGCTTTTCGGCTAGCGGGAGCTCTATCAATGAGCAGTTCTTC	CASSFSASGSSINEQFF
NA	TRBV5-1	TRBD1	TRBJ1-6	TGCGCCAGCAGCTTGGACCGCGGGACAGTAAATTCACCCCTCCACTTT	CASSLDRGTVNSPLHF
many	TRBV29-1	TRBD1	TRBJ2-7	TGCAGCGTCACCGGGACAGGGGAGGACAGGCAGTACTTC	CSVTGTGEDRQYF
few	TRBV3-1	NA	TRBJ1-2	TGTGCCAGCAGCCAAGGACTGAACAGACACTATGGCTACACCTTC	CASSQGLNRHYGYTF
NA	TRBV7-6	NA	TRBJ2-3	TGTGCCAGCAGCTTAGCCGGGAGTCTACGCACAGATACGCAGTATTTT	CASSLAGSLRTDTQYF
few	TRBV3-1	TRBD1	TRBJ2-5	TGTGCCAGCAGCCAAAGGGGACAGGTATCCAAAGAGACCCAGTACTTC	CASSQRGQVSKETQYF
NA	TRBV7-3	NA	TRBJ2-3	TGTGCCAGCAGCGCGGGCCTGGATACGCAGTATTTT	CASSAGLDTQYF
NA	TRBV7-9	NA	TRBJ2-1	TGTGCCAGCAGCCCGGGACAAGAAGAAAATGAGCAGTTCTTC	CASSPGQEENEQFF
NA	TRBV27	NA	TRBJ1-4	TGTGCCAGCAGTTTATCGATATGGGGGGCGTATAATGAAAAACTGTTTTTT	CASSLSIWGAYNEKLFF
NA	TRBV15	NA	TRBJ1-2	TGTGCCACCAACCCGGGCTTCCACTACGGGGGCTACACCTTC	CATNPGFHYGGYTF
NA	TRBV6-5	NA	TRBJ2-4	TGTGCCAGCAGTTACTCAAGCAGCCAGTACTTC	CASSYSSSQYF
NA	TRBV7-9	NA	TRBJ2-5	TGTGCCAGCAGCCCCCCTCTGGACGGGGAAGAGACCCAGTACTTC	CASSPPLDGEETQYF
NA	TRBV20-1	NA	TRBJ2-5	TGCAGTGGAGACGGGCCCTTGGAGCAGTACTTC	CSGDGPLEQYF
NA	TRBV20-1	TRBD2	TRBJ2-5	TGCAGTGCCCTAGGCCCTAGCGGGACCGAGACCCAGTACTTC	CSALGPSGTETQYF
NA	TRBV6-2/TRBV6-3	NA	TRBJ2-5	TGTGCCAACAGTTACTCCCGGGAGAACCTCAATGAGCAGTACTTC	CANSYSRENLNEQYF
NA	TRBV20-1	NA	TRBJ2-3	TGCAGTGCTAGAGATCTACAGTTCACAGATACGCAGTATTTT	CSARDLQFTDTQYF
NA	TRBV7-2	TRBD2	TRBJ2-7	TGTGCCAGCAGCCCGGGGGCCAGCGGGAGGGATAATGAGCAGTACTTC	CASSPGASGRDNEQYF
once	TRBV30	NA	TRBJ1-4	TGTGCCTGGAGCGTACAGACTAATGAAAAACTGTTTTTT	CAWSVQTNEKLFF
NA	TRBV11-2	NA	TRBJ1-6	TGTGCCAGCAGCCTTAACAGGGTTGCTAATTCACCCCTCCACTTT	CASSLNRVANSPLHF
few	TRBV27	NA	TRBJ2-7	TGTGCCACTTCCGGGATCCGAGGTGGCGAGCAGTACTTC	CATSGIRGGEQYF
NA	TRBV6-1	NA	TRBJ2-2	TGTGCCAGCAGGTGGGAGAGTGGCACCGGGGAGCTGTTTTTT	CASRWESGTGELFF
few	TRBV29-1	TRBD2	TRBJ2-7	TGCAGCGTCTCCGGGGGGGGCTACGAGCAGTACTTC	CSVSGGGYEQYF
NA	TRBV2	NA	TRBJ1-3	TGTGCCAGTAGCCGGGACACCTCTGGAAACACCATATATTTT	CASSRDTSGNTIYF
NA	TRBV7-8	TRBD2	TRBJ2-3	TGTGCCAGCAGCCGCCAGACTAGCGGAACCACAGATACGCAGTATTTT	CASSRQTSGTTDTQYF
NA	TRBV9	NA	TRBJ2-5	TGTGCCAGCAGCGTAGATGTGGGAGAAGGTGAGCAGTACTTC	CASSVDVGEGEQYF
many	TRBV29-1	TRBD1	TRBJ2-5	TGCAGCGCCGGACAGGTTGGGGAGACCCAGTACTTC	CSAGQVGETQYF
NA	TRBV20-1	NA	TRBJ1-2	TGCAGTGCTAGTGTAGGGGGGGCTGGCTACACCTTC	CSASVGGAGYTF
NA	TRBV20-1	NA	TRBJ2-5	TGCAGTGCAGGGCCGGCTAACGGCCAAGAGACCCAGTACTTC	CSAGPANGQETQYF
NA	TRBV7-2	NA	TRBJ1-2	TGTGCCAGCAGCCGAGTTCAGACAGGAGGCTATGGCTACACCTTC	CASSRVQTGGYGYTF
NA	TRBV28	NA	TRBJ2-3	TGTGCCAGCAGACCCGGGACTCTTGGGGCTGGCACAGATACGCAGTATTTT	CASRPGTLGAGTDTQYF
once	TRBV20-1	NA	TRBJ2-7	TGCAGTGCTAGAGGGAACACAGACTACGAGCAGTACTTC	CSARGNTDYEQYF
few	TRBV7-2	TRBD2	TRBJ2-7	TGTGCCAGCAGCTTAGTCGGCCTAGCGGGAGGGCCTGGGTACGAGCAGTACTTC	CASSLVGLAGGPGYEQYF
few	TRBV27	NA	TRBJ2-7	TGTGCCAGCAGTTTTAATGCTTACGAGCAGTACTTC	CASSFNAYEQYF
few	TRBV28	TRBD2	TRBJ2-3	TGTGCCAGCAGGGATTCCGGAGCGGGAGGGCCTTCAGATACGCAGTATTTT	CASRDSGAGGPSDTQYF
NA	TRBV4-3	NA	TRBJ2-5	TGCGCCAGCAGCCAAGGAGTAGCGGCCCAAGAGACCCAGTACTTC	CASSQGVAAQETQYF
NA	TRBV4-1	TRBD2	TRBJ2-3	TGCGCCAGCAGCCAAGGACTAGCGGGAGTAGATACGCAGTATTTT	CASSQGLAGVDTQYF
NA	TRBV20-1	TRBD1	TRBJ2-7	TGCAGTGCGGGACAGGGGGAGAGGGACTACGAGCAGTACTTC	CSAGQGERDYEQYF
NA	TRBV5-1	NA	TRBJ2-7	TGCGCCAGCAGCTTGGAACCGGGAGCTTTGTACGAGCAGTACTTC	CASSLEPGALYEQYF
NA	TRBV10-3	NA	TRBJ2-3	TGTGCCATCACTCCGGGACTGGGCACAGATACGCAGTATTTT	CAITPGLGTDTQYF
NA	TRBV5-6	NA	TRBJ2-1	TGTGCCAGCAGCTTAGGGAGCTCCAATGAGCAGTTCTTC	CASSLGSSNEQFF
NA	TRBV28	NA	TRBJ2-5	TGTGCCAGCAGTATGGACAGAACTAGCACACAAGAGACCCAGTACTTC	CASSMDRTSTQETQYF
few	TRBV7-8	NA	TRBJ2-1	TGTGCCAGCAGCTTAGAAGAAAACTCCTACAATGAGCAGTTCTTC	CASSLEENSYNEQFF
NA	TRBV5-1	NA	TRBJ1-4	TGCGCCAGCAGCTTGGTTCCTGCAACTAATGAAAAACTGTTTTTT	CASSLVPATNEKLFF
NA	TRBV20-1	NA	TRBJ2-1	TGCAGTGCCCGGCCCCCTTTCATCCGGAACAATGAGCAGTTCTTC	CSARPPFIRNNEQFF
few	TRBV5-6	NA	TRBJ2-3	TGTGCCAGCAGTCCTAGCCGCACAGATACGCAGTATTTT	CASSPSRTDTQYF
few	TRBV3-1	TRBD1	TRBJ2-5	TGTGCCAGCAGCCAACAACCGGGACAGGGGTTAGAGACCCAGTACTTC	CASSQQPGQGLETQYF